These T cell receptor beta chains were read from a single sample in a study of blood T cells in healthy people across ages. TCRdb fed the 5' RACE reads into MiXCR, producing one record per CDR3 protein. Of about 780,000 distinct CDR3 sequences in the sample, about half were seen once. Sequencing was carried out using blood. The receptors derive from an elderly man in good health. Each CDR3 is given with its conserved first and last residue. A D gene is named only where the DNA matches it firmly. Some rows mark clone size as missing; the rest say once, few, many or name a class of expanded clone.

v_gene	j_gene	d_gene	abundance	CDR3nt	CDR3aa
TRBV4-3	TRBJ2-4	-	-	TGCGCCAGCAGCCAAGATACAGGATTCAAAAACATTCAGTACTTC	CASSQDTGFKNIQYF
TRBV6-4	TRBJ2-1	TRBD2	-	TGTGCCAGCAGCCGGACTAGCGGGAGAGGCGAGGGCTCCTACAATGAGCAGTTCTTC	CASSRTSGRGEGSYNEQFF
TRBV11-2	TRBJ1-6	TRBD1	-	TGTGCCAGCAGCCGAACGGGACAGGGGGACTCACCCCTCCACTTT	CASSRTGQGDSPLHF
TRBV7-2	TRBJ2-5	TRBD2	-	TGTGCCAGCAGCTTATTCCCAGCGGGGGTCGGAGAGACCCAGTACTTC	CASSLFPAGVGETQYF
TRBV6-2/TRBV6-3	TRBJ2-1	TRBD2	-	TGTGCCAGCAGGGCGGGGGGTTATGTGACAGTTGAGCAGTTCTTC	CASRAGGYVTVEQFF
TRBV28	TRBJ2-3	-	-	TGTGCCAGCAGTCGCCCGCTAGGCCCAGATACGCAGTATTTT	CASSRPLGPDTQYF
TRBV24-1	TRBJ2-7	-	-	TGTGCCACCGCTGGGAGGACTGGCGGGAACAATGAGCAGTACTTC	CATAGRTGGNNEQYF
TRBV7-2	TRBJ2-7	TRBD2	-	TGTGCCAGCAGCTTAACGTCCCCATCACTAGCGGGAGGGAGATCCTACGAGCAGTACTTC	CASSLTSPSLAGGRSYEQYF
TRBV7-2	TRBJ2-1	-	few	TGTGCCAGCAGTTTGAGAGGGAGCGCCTACAATGAGCAGTTCTTC	CASSLRGSAYNEQFF
TRBV29-1	TRBJ1-2	-	-	TGCAGCGTTAATTCAGGAGATCTTGGGGGCTACACCTTC	CSVNSGDLGGYTF
TRBV11-1	TRBJ2-1	-	-	TGTGCCAGCAGCTTAGCATACGCGGAAGGGTACAATGAGCAGTTCTTC	CASSLAYAEGYNEQFF
TRBV24-1	TRBJ2-3	TRBD2	-	TGTGCCACCAGTGACCGCGAGCGGGAGGGCGTAGATACGCAGTATTTT	CATSDREREGVDTQYF
TRBV29-1	TRBJ2-7	TRBD2	-	TGCAGCGTTGTACTAGCGGGAGCGGGGCCCTACGAGCAGTACTTC	CSVVLAGAGPYEQYF
TRBV10-3	TRBJ2-3	TRBD2	-	TGTACCATCAGTGATACCGGGACTAGCGACACGGATACGCAGTATTTT	CTISDTGTSDTDTQYF
TRBV7-2	TRBJ2-7	TRBD1	few	TGTGCCAGCAGCTTAAAGGGACAGGGCAACTACGAGCAGTACTTC	CASSLKGQGNYEQYF
TRBV24-1	TRBJ2-5	-	-	TGTGCCACCAGTGGTTACGGAGGTGAGCAGTACTTC	CATSGYGGEQYF
TRBV6-5	TRBJ2-7	TRBD2	-	TGTGCCAGCAGTTACTCTAGCGGGCCTTCCTACGGGCAGTACTTC	CASSYSSGPSYGQYF